Below are 6 T cell receptor beta chains sequenced from a single sample in a study of T cells in Graves' hyperthyroidism and ophthalmopathy (dated by TCRdb to between 2018 and 2021). Library prep was done by multiplex PCR. Sequenced using an Illumina HiSeq 2000. The TCR beta CDR3 regions were amplified from RNA transcripts. For the first round of RT-PCR on the TCR CDR3, the HTBI primer set was used together with the Qiagen OneStep RT-PCR kit. TCRdb ran its own pipeline on the public reads, namely fastp trimming at Q25 and MiXCR clone calling, and kept in-frame beta chains. Rows with a matching CDR3 protein are joined into one entry that keeps the most common DNA and genes. Within this sample are hundreds of thousands of distinct CDR3 sequences, with 14% to 15% of them counted one time only. The ten top clones hold over 3.5% of the sample. The sample taken for sequencing was blood. These receptors originate from a woman aged 40 to 49 with Graves' ophthalmopathy.

The sample holds a few counts of this clonotype. This chain connects TRBV3-1 to TRBJ2-7; D is ambiguous. Germline V gene sequence: CDR1 LGHDT, CDR2 YNNKEL (reference sequence). The germline V and J ends were trimmed by 4 bases and 1 base, with 11 bases remaining between them. This CDR3 is built from 14 residues. The CDR3 DNA is TGTGCCAGCAGCCGGGCCGGGCTGTCCTACGAGCAGTACTTC. Encoded protein: CASSRAGLSYEQYF.

The chain joins TRBV3-1 to TRBJ2-5; 7 positions match TRBD2. This CDR3 has 16 residues. Germline lookup yields CDR1 LGHDT and CDR2 YNNKEL (reference sequence). The V segment lost 1 base and the J segment 2 bases; nucleotides outside the gene matches: 7. CDR3 residues: CASSQVGLVGQETQYF. The DNA for the CDR3 is TGTGCCAGCAGCCAAGTTGGACTAGTGGGGCAAGAGACCCAGTACTTC.

This clonotype has ten or more counts. The gene calls are TRBV12-3 or TRBV12-4 and TRBJ2-5; no reliable D call. The ends were cut back, 3 bases at V and 2 bases at J, with 13 bases in the middle. This CDR3 spans 15 amino acids. The CDR3 is CASSLGLTLQETQYF. The CDR3 region has the DNA TGTGCCAGCAGTTTGGGTCTAACTCTTCAAGAGACCCAGTACTTC.

This clonotype was recorded many times. The chain recombines TRBV7-8 with TRBJ1-2; D not resolved. V lost 5 bases, J lost 3 bases, and 19 bases lay in between. Germline V CDR1 and CDR2: SGHVS, FQNEAQ. The length of the CDR3 is 16 residues. CDR3 in DNA: TGTGCCAGCAGCCCCACTTTGCACGCCGCAGACTATGGCTACACCTTC. Encoded protein: CASSPTLHAADYGYTF.

This clonotype was picked up many times. The genes are TRBV7-8 and TRBJ2-3; 9 bases agree with TRBD2. Per the germline V gene, CDR1 is SGHVS and CDR2 is FQNEAQ. This CDR3 is 12 amino acids long. The CDR3 is CSCGRGTDTQYF. Here the CDR3 DNA reads TGTTCCTGCGGGAGGGGCACAGATACGCAGTATTTT.

On this clonotype itself: Given the absence of the conserved phenylalanine or tryptophan at the CDR3 end, a read error is likely. The chain combines TRBV6-1 with TRBJ1-2; the match to TRBD1 covers 7 bases. The CDR3 consists of 13 residues. The germline V gene encodes CDR1 MNHNS and CDR2 SASEGT. V shed 7 bases and J 6 bases; nucleotides not matched to a gene: 8. CDR3 sequence: CASTGGQADGYTS. The DNA for the CDR3 is TGTGCCAGCACGGGTGGACAGGCGGATGGCTACACCTCC.